A selection of T cell receptor beta chains follows, all from one sample in a study of T cell changes during pregnancy in multiple sclerosis. TCRdb keeps only in-frame clones here, not all; method: immunoSEQ multiplex PCR. The sample shows about 67,000 clones, approximately 90% of them seen only once. The sequencing here drew on peripheral blood, taken in the first trimester of pregnancy. These receptors were collected from a female donor in good health, enrolled as a control in a pregnancy study. Both conserved end residues are part of each CDR3. A D gene is named only where the DNA matches it firmly. The size of a clone is reported for some rows only, either as once, few or many, or as a class for expanded clones.

clone_size: NA; cdr3_length: 14; j_call: TRBJ1-2; v_call: TRBV5-4; d_call: NA; cdr3_nt: TGTGCCAGCAGCCAAAGTATAGGGAGCTATGGCTACACCTTC; cdr3_aa: CASSQSIGSYGYTF
clone_size: NA; cdr3_length: 17; j_call: TRBJ2-2; v_call: TRBV28; d_call: TRBD2; cdr3_nt: TGTGCCAGCAGTCCCGGGGGTCCTAGCGGGAGCGCCGGGGAGCTGTTTTTT; cdr3_aa: CASSPGGPSGSAGELFF
clone_size: once; cdr3_length: 15; j_call: TRBJ2-5; v_call: TRBV5-5; d_call: TRBD1; cdr3_nt: TGTGCCAGCAGCCAAGAAGGACAGGGGCCAGAGACCCAGTACTTC; cdr3_aa: CASSQEGQGPETQYF
clone_size: NA; cdr3_length: 13; j_call: TRBJ1-2; v_call: TRBV6-6; d_call: TRBD1; cdr3_nt: TGTGCCAGCAGCCCCGCAGGGGGGCGTGGCTACACCTTC; cdr3_aa: CASSPAGGRGYTF
clone_size: NA; cdr3_length: 12; j_call: TRBJ2-7; v_call: TRBV14; d_call: NA; cdr3_nt: TGTGCCAGCAGCCAAGTTCTTCACGAGCAGTACTTC; cdr3_aa: CASSQVLHEQYF
clone_size: once; cdr3_length: 15; j_call: TRBJ2-1; v_call: TRBV13; d_call: NA; cdr3_nt: TGTGCCAGCAGCTTAGTGGAGGGCGGTTACAATGAGCAGTTCTTC; cdr3_aa: CASSLVEGGYNEQFF
clone_size: NA; cdr3_length: 16; j_call: TRBJ2-2; v_call: TRBV7-6; d_call: NA; cdr3_nt: TGTGCCAGCAGCCGAACCCCTATTGTAGGGGTCGGGGAGCTGTTTTTT; cdr3_aa: CASSRTPIVGVGELFF
clone_size: NA; cdr3_length: 15; j_call: TRBJ2-1; v_call: TRBV5-1; d_call: TRBD2; cdr3_nt: TGCGCCAGCAGCCCCCTAGCGGGAGTCCACAATGAGCAGTTCTTC; cdr3_aa: CASSPLAGVHNEQFF
clone_size: NA; cdr3_length: 15; j_call: TRBJ1-1; v_call: TRBV5-8; d_call: NA; cdr3_nt: TGTGCCAGCAGCAAGATTAAACCCGGGAACACTGAAGCTTTCTTT; cdr3_aa: CASSKIKPGNTEAFF
clone_size: NA; cdr3_length: 15; j_call: TRBJ2-6; v_call: TRBV6-1; d_call: NA; cdr3_nt: TGTGCCAGCAGGGTACAGGGCTATCGGGCCAACGTCCTGACTTTC; cdr3_aa: CASRVQGYRANVLTF
clone_size: NA; cdr3_length: 15; j_call: TRBJ1-3; v_call: TRBV2; d_call: NA; cdr3_nt: TGTGCCAGCATAAGCGACCTATACTCTGGAAACACCATATATTTT; cdr3_aa: CASISDLYSGNTIYF
clone_size: NA; cdr3_length: 15; j_call: TRBJ1-5; v_call: TRBV2; d_call: TRBD1; cdr3_nt: TGTGCCAGCAGTGATGAGCAGGGGGCCTATCAGCCCCAGCATTTT; cdr3_aa: CASSDEQGAYQPQHF